The next 18 T cell receptor beta chains were all read from a single sample in a study of T-cell memory formation after mild COVID-19. From the 5' RACE reads, TCRdb called clonotypes with MiXCR, one entry per CDR3 protein. Among about 560,000 distinct CDR3 sequences listed, approximately 15% were seen once. Sequenced input: PBMCs or a T cell subset sorted from them (not recorded which). All receptors derive from an adult woman who had mild COVID-19 (a few samples of this study predate the infection). Cell type and time point are not known.

The rearrangement joins TRBV11-2 to TRBJ1-1, with TRBD1 as a possible D gene (6 bases). The V end was cut by 0 bases, the J end by 3 bases, with 20 bases between. Germline CDR1 is SGHAT and CDR2 is FQNNGV. The length of the CDR3 is 18 residues. The CDR3 here is CASSLDGLGGPSDTEAFF. The CDR3 region has the DNA TGTGCCAGCAGCTTAGATGGCCTCGGGGGCCCCTCTGACACTGAAGCTTTCTTT.

This clonotype was recorded many times. V and J are TRBV7-9 and TRBJ2-1; D may be TRBD2 (5 bases). The V gene lost 0 bases and the J gene lost 6 bases, with 9 bases spanning the gap. The CDR3 consists of 14 residues. Germline values: CDR1 SEHNR, CDR2 FQNEAQ (reference sequence). The DNA for the CDR3 is TGTGCCAGCAGCTTAGCCGGACTTTCCAATGAGCAGTTCTTC. As protein: CASSLAGLSNEQFF. Supplemented by reference TRBV7-9 and TRBJ2-1, the full variable domain reads DTGVSQNPRHKITKRGQNVTFRCDPISEHNRLYWYRQTLGQGPEFLTYFQNEAQLEKSRLLSDRFSAERPKGSFSTLEIQRTEQGDSAMYLCASSLAGLSNEQFFGPGTRLTVL.

The V gene is TRBV6-5, the J gene TRBJ2-2, with TRBD1 matching 9 bases. The V gene's germline CDR1 is MNHEY and CDR2 SVGAGI. The CDR3 length is 19 residues. Unmatched junction bases numbered 14, after V lost 4 bases and J lost 2 bases. CDR3 in amino acids: CASSLSSGTGFQNTGELFF. The CDR3 bases are TGTGCCAGCAGTTTGTCATCCGGGACAGGGTTCCAAAACACCGGGGAGCTGTTTTTT.

The chain employs TRBV12-3 or TRBV12-4 and TRBJ2-7, with a possible D match to TRBD1 (6 bases). The length of the CDR3 is 16 residues. Trimming stripped 3 bases from V and 0 bases from J, with 15 bases between. This CDR3 is CASSFFRGLNSYEQYF. As DNA, the CDR3 is TGTGCCAGCAGTTTTTTCAGGGGCCTAAACTCCTACGAGCAGTACTTC.

This chain uses TRBV29-1 with TRBJ2-1; tentative D call: TRBD1 (5 bases). The CDR3 spans 13 residues. Germline V gene lookup returns CDR1 SQVTM and CDR2 ANQGSEA. The V end was cut by 7 bases, the J end by 2 bases, with 12 bases between. CDR3 sequence: CSAEQDTYNEQFF. The DNA of the CDR3 is TGCAGCGCCGAGCAGGACACCTACAATGAGCAGTTCTTC.

The chain is built from TRBV20-1 and TRBJ2-7; no clear D gene. The CDR3 spans 11 residues. Germline CDR1 reads DFQATT; CDR2 reads SNEGSKA (reference sequence). Deletions cut 1 base from V and 4 bases from J, with 5 bases between. The CDR3 DNA sequence: TGCAGTGCTAGAGGACGGTACGAGCAGTACTTC. It specifies CSARGRYEQYF.

The gene calls are TRBV7-2 and TRBJ2-3; D perhaps matches TRBD1 (5 bases). V lost 7 bases and J 0 bases, leaving 23 bases between the germline ends. The CDR3 runs 18 residues. Looked up from germline, CDR1 is SGHTA and CDR2 is FQGNSA. This chain's CDR3 is CASKVRDTGDRSTDTQYF. The CDR3 DNA sequence: TGTGCCAGCAAGGTCCGAGACACAGGCGACAGAAGCACAGATACGCAGTATTTT.

In this sample, this clonotype turned up a few times. The rearrangement links TRBV3-1 to TRBJ2-2; 12 bases line up with TRBD1. V gave up 6 bases and J gave up 0 bases; unmatched junction bases: 5. This CDR3 has 17 residues. In germline, CDR1 is LGHDT, CDR2 YNNKEL (reference sequence). CDR3 in DNA: TGTGCCAGCAGTCCCGGGACAGGGGGCTCGAACACCGGGGAGCTGTTTTTT. This codes for CASSPGTGGSNTGELFF.

This clonotype was detected only a few times. It is unclear where the CDR3 begins or ends on the DNA, so no DNA is shown, and the CDR3 is as TCRdb lists it. J is TRBJ1-2 and V is TRBV21-1; TRBD1, the table's D call, lacks a check against the DNA. TRBV21-1 is designated a pseudogene. The CDR3 extends over 17 residues, inclusive of both ends. This chain's CDR3 is CASSKVGGGTGYCGYTF.

V is TRBV12-3 or TRBV12-4 and J is TRBJ2-7, with 7 bases that match TRBD1. This CDR3 spans 15 amino acids. The V segment lost 3 bases and the J segment 3 bases; nucleotides outside the gene matches: 8. DNA for the CDR3: TGTGCCAGCAGTTTTTCTGCGACAGGGCTCTACGAGCAGTACTTC. This encodes CASSFSATGLYEQYF.

In this sample, this clonotype turned up once. In DNA, the CDR3 is TGTGCCAGCAGTTACAACCTGCCGGGCCGCTCCTACGAGCAGTACTTC. Its translation is CASSYNLPGRSYEQYF. The chain uses TRBV6-2 or TRBV6-3 and TRBJ2-7, with D unresolved. V was clipped by 2 bases and J by 0 bases, with 14 bases between them. The CDR3 totals 16 residues. CDR1 and CDR2 from the germline V gene are MNHEY and SVGEGT.

V gene TRBV11-2 combines with J gene TRBJ2-7; D may be TRBD1 or TRBD2 (5 bases each). Germline V gene data show CDR1 as SGHAT and CDR2 as FQNNGV. Between the trimmed V and J ends, which lost 3 bases and 3 bases, there was a span of 21 bases. CDR3 length: 17 amino acids. The CDR3 reads CASSFYRMGRRYYEQYF. In nucleotides, the CDR3 is TGTGCCAGCAGCTTCTACCGGATGGGACGACGTTACTACGAGCAGTACTTC.

V gene TRBV15 combines with J gene TRBJ2-6, with D possibly being TRBD2 (5 bases). There are 17 residues in the CDR3. Trimming stripped 0 bases from V and 0 bases from J, with 9 bases between. The germline gives CDR1 LNHNV, CDR2 YYDKDF (reference sequence). The CDR3 reads CATSRDREFSGANVLTF. The CDR3 DNA is TGTGCCACCAGCAGAGATCGGGAATTCTCTGGGGCCAACGTCCTGACTTTC.

This clonotype was recorded at least ten times. The gene calls are TRBV29-1 and TRBJ2-2; D may be TRBD2 (5 bases). The CDR3 loop spans 12 amino acids. V was clipped by 7 bases and J by 4 bases, with 10 bases between them. Germline loops: CDR1 SQVTM, CDR2 ANQGSEA. The CDR3: CSAGLSTGELFF. In DNA, the CDR3 is TGCAGCGCGGGGTTGAGCACCGGGGAGCTGTTTTTT.

This clonotype was seen a few times. In nucleotides, the CDR3 is TGCAGTGCTACTGGAATGAGTTACGAGCAGTACTTC. Encoded protein: CSATGMSYEQYF. The chain carries TRBV20-1 and TRBJ2-7; D remains ambiguous. Per the germline V gene, CDR1 is DFQATT and CDR2 is SNEGSKA (reference sequence). V was trimmed by 4 bases and J by 4 bases, leaving 11 bases between them. The CDR3 has 12 amino acids.

The chain links TRBV13 to TRBJ2-7; 10 bases are a match to TRBD1. V dropped 0 bases and J dropped 3; count of bases not matched to a gene: 2. This CDR3 has 15 residues. CDR1 and CDR2 (germline): PRHDT, FYEKMQ (reference sequence). CDR3 DNA sequence: TGTGCCAGCAGCTTAGGGGGACAGGGGTACTACGAGCAGTACTTC. Its protein product is CASSLGGQGYYEQYF.

This clonotype was observed a handful of times. The chain combines TRBV7-9 with TRBJ1-6; D is unresolved. Trimming stripped 8 bases from V and 8 bases from J, with 19 bases between. Germline V gene data show CDR1 as SEHNR and CDR2 as FQNEAQ (reference sequence). The CDR3 is made up of 15 amino acids. The chain's CDR3 is CASLETAVNDSPLHF. The CDR3, as DNA: TGTGCCAGCCTTGAGACGGCGGTAAATGATTCACCCCTCCACTTT.

The table lists this clonotype with a count of one. This rearrangement joins TRBV7-3 to TRBJ2-2; 10 bases line up with TRBD1. Germline V gene data show CDR1 as SGHTA and CDR2 as FQGTGA. J was trimmed by 6 bases and V by 0 bases; bases with no gene match: 1. This CDR3 contains 15 residues. The CDR3 nucleotides read TGTGCCAGCAGCTTAACAGGGACAGGGGCCGGGGAGCTGTTTTTT. The encoded protein is CASSLTGTGAGELFF.